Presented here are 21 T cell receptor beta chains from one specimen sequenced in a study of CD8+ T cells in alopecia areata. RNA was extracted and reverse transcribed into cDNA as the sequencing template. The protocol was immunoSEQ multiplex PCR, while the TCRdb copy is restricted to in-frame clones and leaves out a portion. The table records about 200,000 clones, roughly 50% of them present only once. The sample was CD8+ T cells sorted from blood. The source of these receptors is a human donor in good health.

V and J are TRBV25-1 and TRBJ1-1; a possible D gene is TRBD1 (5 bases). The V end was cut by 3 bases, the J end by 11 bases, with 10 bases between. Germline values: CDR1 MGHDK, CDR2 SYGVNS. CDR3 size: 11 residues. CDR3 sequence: CASSEGVVAFF. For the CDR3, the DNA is TGTGCCAGCAGTGAGGGGGTAGTTGCTTTCTTT. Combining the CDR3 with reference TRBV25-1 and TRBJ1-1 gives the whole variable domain EADIYQTPRYLVIGTGKKITLECSQTMGHDKMYWYQQDPGMELHLIHYSYGVNSTEKGDLSSESTVSRIRTEHFPLTLESARPSHTSQYLCASSEGVVAFFGQGTRLTVV.

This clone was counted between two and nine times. The CDR3 DNA reads as TGCAGCGTTTCGGGGTGGGACAGCCAAGAGACCCAGTACTTC. Its translation: CSVSGWDSQETQYF. The V gene is TRBV29-1, the J gene TRBJ2-5, with 7 positions matching TRBD1. Trimming at V came to 5 bases and at J to 1 base, leaving 7 bases not matched to a gene. This CDR3 is built from 14 residues. Germline lookup yields CDR1 SQVTM and CDR2 ANQGSEA.

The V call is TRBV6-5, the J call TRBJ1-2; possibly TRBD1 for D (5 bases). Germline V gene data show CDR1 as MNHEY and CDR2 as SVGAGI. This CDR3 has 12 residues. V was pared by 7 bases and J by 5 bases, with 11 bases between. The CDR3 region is CASTNGGYGYTF. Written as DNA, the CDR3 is TGTGCCAGCACTAACGGGGGTTATGGCTACACCTTC.

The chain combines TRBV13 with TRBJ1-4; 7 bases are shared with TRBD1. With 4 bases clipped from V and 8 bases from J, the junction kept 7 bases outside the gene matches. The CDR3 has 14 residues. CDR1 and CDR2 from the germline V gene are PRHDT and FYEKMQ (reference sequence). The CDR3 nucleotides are TGTGCCAGCAGCTCCCAGGGGGAGTACGAAAAACTGTTTTTT. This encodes CASSSQGEYEKLFF.

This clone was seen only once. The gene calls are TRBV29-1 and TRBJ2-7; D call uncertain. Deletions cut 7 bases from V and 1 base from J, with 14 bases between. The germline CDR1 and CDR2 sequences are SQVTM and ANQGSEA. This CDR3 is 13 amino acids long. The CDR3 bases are TGCAGCGCCCTATCCCAAGAATCCTACGAGCAGTACTTC. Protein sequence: CSALSQESYEQYF.

CDR3 DNA: TGTGCCAGCAGCTCGCGGGGGGAGAACACTGAAGCTTTCTTT. Translated, it gives CASSSRGENTEAFF. The rearrangement uses TRBV13 and TRBJ1-1; possibly TRBD1 for D (5 bases). Trimming took 4 bases from V and 1 from J, leaving 10 bases between them. CDR3 length equals 14 residues. Looked up from germline, CDR1 is PRHDT and CDR2 is FYEKMQ (reference sequence).

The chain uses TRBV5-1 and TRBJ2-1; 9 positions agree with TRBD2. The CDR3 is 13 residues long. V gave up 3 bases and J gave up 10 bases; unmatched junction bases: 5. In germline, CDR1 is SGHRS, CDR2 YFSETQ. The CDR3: CASSWASGEEQFF. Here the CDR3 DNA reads TGCGCCAGCAGCTGGGCTAGCGGGGAGGAGCAGTTCTTC. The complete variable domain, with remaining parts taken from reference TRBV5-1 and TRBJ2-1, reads KAGVTQTPRYLIKTRGQQVTLSCSPISGHRSVSWYQQTPGQGLQFLFEYFSETQRNKGNFPGRFSGRQFSNSRSEMNVSTLELGDSALYLCASSWASGEEQFFGPGTRLTVL.

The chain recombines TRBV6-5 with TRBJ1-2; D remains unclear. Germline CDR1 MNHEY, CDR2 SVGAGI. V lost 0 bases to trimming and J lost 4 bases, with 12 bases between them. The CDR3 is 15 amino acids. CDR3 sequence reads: CASSYSTGSLYGYTF. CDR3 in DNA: TGTGCCAGCAGTTACTCGACGGGGTCCCTCTATGGCTACACCTTC.

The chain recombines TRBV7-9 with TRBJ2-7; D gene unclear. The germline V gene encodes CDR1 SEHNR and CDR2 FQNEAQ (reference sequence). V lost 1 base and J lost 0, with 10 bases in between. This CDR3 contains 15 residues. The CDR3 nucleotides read TGTGCCAGCAGCTTAGATTTGTCTGACTCCTACGAGCAGTACTTC. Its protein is CASSLDLSDSYEQYF.

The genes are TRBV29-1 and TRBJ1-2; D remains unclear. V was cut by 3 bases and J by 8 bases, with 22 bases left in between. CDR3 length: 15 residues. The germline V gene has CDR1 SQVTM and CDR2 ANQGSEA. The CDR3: CSVELSEVGPKGYTF. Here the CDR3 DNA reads TGCAGCGTTGAGCTATCAGAGGTCGGACCAAAAGGCTACACCTTC.

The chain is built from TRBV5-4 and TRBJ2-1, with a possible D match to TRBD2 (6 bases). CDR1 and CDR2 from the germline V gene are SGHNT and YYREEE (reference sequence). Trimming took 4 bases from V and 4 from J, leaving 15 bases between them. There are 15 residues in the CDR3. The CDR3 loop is CASSPEGGGYNEQFF. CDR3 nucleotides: TGTGCCAGCAGCCCGGAGGGTGGGGGATACAATGAGCAGTTCTTC.

In nucleotides, the CDR3 is TGCGCCAGCAGCTTTGGCCCCCGGGAGCAGTACTTC. It is translated as CASSFGPREQYF. The chain has TRBV5-1 and TRBJ2-5; a possible D gene is TRBD2 (6 bases). There are 12 residues in the CDR3. Germline V CDR1 and CDR2: SGHRS, YFSETQ. Trimming took off 2 bases at V and 11 bases at J, with 13 bases between the two ends.

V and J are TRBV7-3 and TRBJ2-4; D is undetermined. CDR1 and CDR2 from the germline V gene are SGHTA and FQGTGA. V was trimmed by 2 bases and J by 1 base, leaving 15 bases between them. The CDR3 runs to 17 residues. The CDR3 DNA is TGTGCCAGCAGCTTACTAAGGCCGCAACGGGCCAAAAACATTCAGTACTTC. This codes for CASSLLRPQRAKNIQYF.

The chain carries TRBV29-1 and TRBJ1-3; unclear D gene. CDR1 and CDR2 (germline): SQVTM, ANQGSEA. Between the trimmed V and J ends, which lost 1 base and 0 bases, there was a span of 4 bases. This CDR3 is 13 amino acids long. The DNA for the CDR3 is TGCAGCGTTGAAGGGATCTCTGGAAACACCATATATTTT. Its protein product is CSVEGISGNTIYF.

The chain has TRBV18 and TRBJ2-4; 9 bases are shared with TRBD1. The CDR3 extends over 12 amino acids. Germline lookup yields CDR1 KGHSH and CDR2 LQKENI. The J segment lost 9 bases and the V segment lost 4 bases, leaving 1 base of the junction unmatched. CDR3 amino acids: CASSRDRAIQYF. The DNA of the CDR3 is TGTGCCAGCTCACGGGACAGGGCCATTCAGTACTTC.

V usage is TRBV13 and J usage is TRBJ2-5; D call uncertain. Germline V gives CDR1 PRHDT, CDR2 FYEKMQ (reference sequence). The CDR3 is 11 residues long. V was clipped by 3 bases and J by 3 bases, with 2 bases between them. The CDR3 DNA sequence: TGTGCCAGCAGCTTCGAAGAGACCCAGTACTTC. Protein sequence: CASSFEETQYF.

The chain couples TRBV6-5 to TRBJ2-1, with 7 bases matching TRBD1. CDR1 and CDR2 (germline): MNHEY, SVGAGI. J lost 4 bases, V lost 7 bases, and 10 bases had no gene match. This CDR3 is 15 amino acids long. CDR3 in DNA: TGTGCCAGCACCTCGTCCGGGACAGCATACAATGAGCAGTTCTTC. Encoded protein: CASTSSGTAYNEQFF.

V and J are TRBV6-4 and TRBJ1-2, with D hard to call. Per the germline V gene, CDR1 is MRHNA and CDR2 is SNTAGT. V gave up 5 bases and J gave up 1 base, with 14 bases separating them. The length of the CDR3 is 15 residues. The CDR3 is CASSPPDADNYGYTF. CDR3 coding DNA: TGTGCCAGCAGTCCCCCCGATGCAGATAACTATGGCTACACCTTC.

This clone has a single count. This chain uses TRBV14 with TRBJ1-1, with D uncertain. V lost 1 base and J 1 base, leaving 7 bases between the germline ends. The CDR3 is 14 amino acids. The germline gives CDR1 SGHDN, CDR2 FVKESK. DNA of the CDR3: TGTGCCAGCAGCCAAGTAAAGGGGAACACTGAAGCTTTCTTT. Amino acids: CASSQVKGNTEAFF.

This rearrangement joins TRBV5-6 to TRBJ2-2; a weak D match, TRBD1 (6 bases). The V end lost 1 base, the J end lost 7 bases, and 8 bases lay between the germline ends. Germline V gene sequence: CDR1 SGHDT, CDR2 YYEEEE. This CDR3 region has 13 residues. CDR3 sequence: CASSLQGSGELFF. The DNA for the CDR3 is TGTGCCAGCAGCTTGCAGGGGAGCGGGGAGCTGTTTTTT.

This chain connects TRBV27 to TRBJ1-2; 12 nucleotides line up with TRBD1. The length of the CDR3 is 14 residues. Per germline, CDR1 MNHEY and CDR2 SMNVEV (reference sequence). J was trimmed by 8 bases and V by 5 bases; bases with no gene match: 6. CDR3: CASSPGTGGWGYTF. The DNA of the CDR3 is TGTGCCAGCAGTCCCGGGACAGGGGGCTGGGGCTACACCTTC.